A selection of T cell receptor beta chains follows, all from one sample in a study of T-cell memory formation after mild COVID-19. TCRdb re-derived calls from the 5' RACE reads in MiXCR, one entry per CDR3 protein. The repertoire holds 400,000 or so distinct CDR3 sequences, with more than 20% as singletons. Material: PBMCs or a T cell subset sorted from them (not recorded which). These receptors all stem from an adult woman who had mild COVID-19 (a few samples of this study predate the infection). Cell type and time point are not known. Each CDR3 is given with its conserved first and last residue. A D gene is named only where the DNA matches it firmly.

v_gene	d_gene	CDR3aa
TRBV7-9	NA	CASSSLRERRGDTQYF
TRBV6-1	TRBD1	CASSRQGWAEQFF
TRBV28	TRBD1	CASSPRYGQGPTGELFF
TRBV6-5	NA	CASSRRDTGFADTQYF
TRBV2	NA	CASSPPVATNEKLFF
TRBV29-1	NA	CSVRGSGSYEQYF
TRBV12-3/TRBV12-4	NA	CASSLVGAANTEAFF
TRBV3-1	NA	CASSQSGINTQYF
TRBV2	NA	CASSVGTTNYGYTF
TRBV7-9	TRBD1	CASGTGAYNQPQHF
TRBV5-1	TRBD2	CASSPTGTSVGWDYYNEQFF
TRBV20-1	NA	CSASSPTPGRGTDTQYF
TRBV10-3	TRBD2	CAISDSGTSYNEQFF
TRBV27	NA	CASSRYPRGNQPQHF
TRBV7-8	TRBD1	CASSYDGTGGEKLFF
TRBV7-9	NA	CASKPTGPAINPAFSSDTQYF
TRBV27	NA	CASSPRPPYSNQPQHF
TRBV3-1	NA	CASSWNARGNTIYF
TRBV4-1	NA	CASSQDRDSVKYEQYF
TRBV10-3	NA	CAISESIGTRSPLHF
TRBV27	NA	CASSVGQYYGYTF
TRBV7-8	TRBD2	CASSYTSGIPYNEQFF
TRBV24-1	NA	CATSDRQSGANVLTF
TRBV7-6	NA	CASSTGLREPQHF
TRBV19	TRBD2	CASSLQLAGASREQFF
TRBV19	TRBD1	CASSQGARQPQHF
TRBV9	NA	CASSVAPENTEAFF
TRBV6-1	NA	CASSEAPGGTEAFF
TRBV7-9	NA	CASSFRDGEETQYF
TRBV4-1	TRBD2	CASSLGLAGGPYNEQFF
TRBV18	NA	CASSPSGVLAEKLFF
TRBV19	TRBD1	CASSHFTGGYSDGYTF